The 4 T cell receptor beta chains below come from one sample, sequenced in a study of T-cell reconstitution after alpha-beta-depleted transplantation in children. The authors prepared the TCRbeta library with unique molecular identifiers. Each CDR3 protein gets one entry after TCRdb re-called the PCR reads with MiXCR. The table includes around 420,000 distinct CDR3 sequences, around 15% detected once. Specimen: PBMCs, mostly from graft donor cells, collected 360 days after TCRalphabeta/CD19-depleted stem cell transplant. The receptor source for this set is a boy younger than two who had a stem cell transplant for Wiskott-Aldrich syndrome, so the T cells may come from the graft donor.

This clonotype was detected only a few times. The chain uses TRBV12-3 or TRBV12-4 and TRBJ2-1; 11 nucleotides align to TRBD2. Trimming at V came to 5 bases and at J to 7 bases, leaving 4 bases not matched to a gene. The CDR3 contains 14 residues. CDR3 DNA: TGTGCCAGCAGTCTTATAGCGGGAGGGAATGAGCAGTTCTTC. Amino acids: CASSLIAGGNEQFF.

This clonotype occurred a few times. The CDR3 DNA sequence: TGTGCCAGCAGTTACGTGGATCGGCGGCCCCAGCATTTT. Translated, it gives CASSYVDRRPQHF. The V and J genes are TRBV6-2 or TRBV6-3 and TRBJ1-5; D not resolved. The CDR3 covers 13 residues. In germline, CDR1 is MNHEY, CDR2 SVGEGT. Trimming took off 2 bases at V and 9 bases at J, with 11 bases between the two ends.

This clonotype occurred a few times. This chain connects TRBV6-1 to TRBJ2-2; 8 positions agree with TRBD1. This CDR3 has 14 residues. V dropped 7 bases and J dropped 7; count of bases not matched to a gene: 8. Germline CDR1 reads MNHNS; CDR2 reads SASEGT. CDR3 nucleotide sequence: TGTGCCAGCACCGATCTCAGGGGGCGCGGGGAGCTGTTTTTT. It codes for CASTDLRGRGELFF.

This rearrangement joins TRBV5-1 to TRBJ2-1; D may be TRBD1 (5 bases). Trimming stripped 4 bases from V and 7 bases from J, with 9 bases between. The CDR3 runs to 12 residues. CDR1 and CDR2 from the germline V gene are SGHRS and YFSETQ. DNA of the CDR3: TGCGCCAGCAGCAGGGGTACGAATGAGCAGTTCTTC. It specifies CASSRGTNEQFF.